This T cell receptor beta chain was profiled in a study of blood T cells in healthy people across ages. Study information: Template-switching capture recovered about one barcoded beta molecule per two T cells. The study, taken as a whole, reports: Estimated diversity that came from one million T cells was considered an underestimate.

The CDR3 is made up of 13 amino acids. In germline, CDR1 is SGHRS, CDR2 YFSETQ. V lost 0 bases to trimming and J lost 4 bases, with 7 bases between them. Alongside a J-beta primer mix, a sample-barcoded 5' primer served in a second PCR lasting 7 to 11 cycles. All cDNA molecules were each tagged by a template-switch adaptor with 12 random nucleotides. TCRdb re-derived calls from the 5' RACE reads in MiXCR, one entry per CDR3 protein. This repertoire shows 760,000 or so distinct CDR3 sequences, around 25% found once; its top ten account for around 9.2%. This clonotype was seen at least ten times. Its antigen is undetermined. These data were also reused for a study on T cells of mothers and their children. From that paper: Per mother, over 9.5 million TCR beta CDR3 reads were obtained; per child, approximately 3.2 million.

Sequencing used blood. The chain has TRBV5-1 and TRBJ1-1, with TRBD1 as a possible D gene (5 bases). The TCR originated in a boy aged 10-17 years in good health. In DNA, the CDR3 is TGCGCCAGCAGCTTGGGGGGCCCCACTGAAGCTTTCTTT. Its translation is CASSLGGPTEAFF.